The clone carrying this TCR beta chain has ten or more counts. This sample was included in a study of low-dose radiotherapy and immunotherapy resistance in tumors. CDR3 length: 19 residues. Germline V gene lookup returns CDR1 SEHNR and CDR2 FQNEAQ (reference sequence). V gave up 5 bases and J gave up 2 bases; unmatched junction bases: 18. Specified time point: after trial treatment. Treatment of the sample: LDRT plus nivolumab, ipilimumab, low-dose cyclophosphamide and aspirin (RACIN trial). Priming of first-strand cDNA relied on TRAV- and TRBV-specific primers (covering alpha and beta chains). TCR amplification involved roughly 21 PCR cycles with a constant-region primer and V-primer adapter. TCRdb ran MiXCR on the reads and lists one entry per CDR3 protein. The sample holds tens of thousands of distinct CDR3 sequences, around a fifth seen once.

The genes are TRBV7-9 and TRBJ1-2; 9 positions match TRBD1. The input for sequencing was PBMCs, taken after low-dose radiotherapy plus immunotherapy. The clonotype comes from a female donor with ovarian cancer. The CDR3 nucleotides read TGTGCCAGCAGCAAAAGCGCGGACAGGGGTCCCCGAGGGAACTATGGCTACACCTTC. Encoded protein: CASSKSADRGPRGNYGYTF. The variable domain in full, with the rest retrieved from reference TRBV7-9 and TRBJ1-2, is DTGVSQNPRHKITKRGQNVTFRCDPISEHNRLYWYRQTLGQGPEFLTYFQNEAQLEKSRLLSDRFSAERPKGSFSTLEIQRTEQGDSAMYLCASSKSADRGPRGNYGYTFGSGTRLTVV.